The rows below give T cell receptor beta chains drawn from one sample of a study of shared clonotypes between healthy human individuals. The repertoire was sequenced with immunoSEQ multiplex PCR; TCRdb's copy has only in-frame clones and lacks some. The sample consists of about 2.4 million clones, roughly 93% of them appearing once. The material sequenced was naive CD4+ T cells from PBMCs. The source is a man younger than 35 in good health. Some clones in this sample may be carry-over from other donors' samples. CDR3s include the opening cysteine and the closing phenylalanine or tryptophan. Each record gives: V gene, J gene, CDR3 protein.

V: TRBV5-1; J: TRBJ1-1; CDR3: CASSYRGPLGSFF
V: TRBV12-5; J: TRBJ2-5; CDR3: CASGLMRREGLETQYF
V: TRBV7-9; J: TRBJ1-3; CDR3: CASSLQGSGNTIYF
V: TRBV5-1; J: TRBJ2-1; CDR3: CASKGEYYNEQFF
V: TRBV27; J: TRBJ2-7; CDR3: CASSRGRGLSYEQYF
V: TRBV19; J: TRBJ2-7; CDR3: CASSQPGQPTLKYF
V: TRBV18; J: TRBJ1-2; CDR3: CASSPLAGQGYGYTF
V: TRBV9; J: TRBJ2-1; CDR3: CASSAGHRLSNEQFF
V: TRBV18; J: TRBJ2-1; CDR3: CASSGLLAGGSDEQFF
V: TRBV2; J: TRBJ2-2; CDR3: CAQQWGDTGELFF
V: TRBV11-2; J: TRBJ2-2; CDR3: CASSPGVELNTGELFF
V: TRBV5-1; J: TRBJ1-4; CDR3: CASSDPGTGDEKLFF
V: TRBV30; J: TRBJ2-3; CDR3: CAWSADRGTDTQYF
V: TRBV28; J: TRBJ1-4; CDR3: CASSSESGAALF
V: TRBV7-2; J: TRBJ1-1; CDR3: CASSPQPGTEAFF
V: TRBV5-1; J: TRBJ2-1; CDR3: CASSATADTYNEQFF
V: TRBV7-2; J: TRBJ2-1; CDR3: CASSSGTSGVMEQFF
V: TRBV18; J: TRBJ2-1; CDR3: CASSRTSGSNEQFF